This T cell receptor beta chain derives from a study of CD8+ T cells in alopecia areata. Study at large: It was 6 to 18 months of tofacitinib, and then there were 6 months off drug. Affected scalp percentage gauged treated patients' severity.

Extracted RNA was reverse transcribed into cDNA, the sequencing template. Assay: immunoSEQ multiplex PCR; the TCRdb copy retains only in-frame clones and omits some. Found here are about 88,000 clones, about 44% of them singletons; the top ten hold more than 15%. Unmatched junction bases numbered 11, after V lost 5 bases and J lost 8 bases. The length of the CDR3 is 15 residues. Germline CDR1 reads SEHNR; CDR2 reads FQNEAQ (reference sequence). This clone was found a few times. Its target is not known. Whole-study findings and limits: One nonresponder makes the tie between baseline CD8+ expansion and response uncertain. Tofacitinib significantly brought down scalp clonality and expanded CD8+ clones among top 100.

Treatment denoted: oral pan-JAK inhibitor, 5-10 mg twice daily. The chain recombines TRBV7-9 with TRBJ2-1; 8 bases are a match to TRBD2. The sequence came from a human donor with alopecia areata. The sequencing here drew on CD8+ T cells sorted from blood, taken at week 24, from a patient treated with tofacitinib. The CDR3 loop is CASSPLGLEMYEQFF. For the CDR3, the DNA is TGTGCCAGCAGCCCACTGGGACTAGAGATGTATGAGCAGTTCTTC. Using reference TRBV7-9 and TRBJ2-1 for the parts outside the CDR3, the full variable domain is DTGVSQNPRHKITKRGQNVTFRCDPISEHNRLYWYRQTLGQGPEFLTYFQNEAQLEKSRLLSDRFSAERPKGSFSTLEIQRTEQGDSAMYLCASSPLGLEMYEQFFGPGTRLTVL.